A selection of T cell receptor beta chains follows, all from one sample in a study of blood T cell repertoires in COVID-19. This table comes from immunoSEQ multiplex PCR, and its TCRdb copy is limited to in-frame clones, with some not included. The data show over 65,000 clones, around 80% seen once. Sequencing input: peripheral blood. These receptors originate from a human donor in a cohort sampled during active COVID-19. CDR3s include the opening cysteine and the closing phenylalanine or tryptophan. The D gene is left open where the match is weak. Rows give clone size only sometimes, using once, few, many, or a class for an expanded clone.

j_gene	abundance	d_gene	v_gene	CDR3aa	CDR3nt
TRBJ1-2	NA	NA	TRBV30	CAWRLDRGYTF	TGTGCCTGGAGGTTAGATCGTGGCTACACCTTC
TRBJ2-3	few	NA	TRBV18	CASSPGAGTDTQYF	TGTGCCAGCTCACCAGGGGCTGGCACAGATACGCAGTATTTT
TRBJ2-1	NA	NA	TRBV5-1	CASSGQAYNEQFF	TGCGCCAGCAGCGGCCAGGCCTACAATGAGCAGTTCTTC
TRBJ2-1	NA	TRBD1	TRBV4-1	CASSQPGQSNNEQFF	TGCGCCAGCAGCCAGCCGGGACAGAGTAACAATGAGCAGTTCTTC
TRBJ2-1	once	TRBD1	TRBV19	CASSVGTGGNEQFF	TGTGCCAGTAGTGTCGGGACAGGGGGCAATGAGCAGTTCTTC
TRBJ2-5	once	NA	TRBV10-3	CAISDRVETQYF	TGTGCCATCAGTGACAGGGTAGAGACCCAGTACTTC
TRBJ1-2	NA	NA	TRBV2	CASSTTQPGANYGYTF	TGTGCCAGCAGCACGACACAGCCCGGGGCTAACTATGGCTACACCTTC
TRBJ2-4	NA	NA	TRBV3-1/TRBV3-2	CASSQAGENIQYF	TGTGCCAGCAGCCAAGCAGGGGAAAACATTCAGTACTTC
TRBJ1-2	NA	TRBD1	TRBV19	CASTVGTANYGYTF	TGTGCCAGTACCGTGGGGACAGCTAACTATGGCTACACCTTC
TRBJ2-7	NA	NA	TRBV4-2	CASSQEAPGITSIPEQYF	TGTGCCAGCAGCCAAGAGGCCCCCGGGATTACGTCAATCCCCGAGCAGTACTTC
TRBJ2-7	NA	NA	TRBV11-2	CASGSTTGPYEQYF	TGTGCCAGCGGCTCCACAACAGGGCCCTACGAGCAGTACTTC
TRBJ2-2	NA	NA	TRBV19	CASMEVRGSTGELFF	TGTGCCAGTATGGAGGTACGGGGGAGCACCGGGGAGCTGTTTTTT
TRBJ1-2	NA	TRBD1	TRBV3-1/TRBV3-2	CASSRGGSRGWDGYTF	TGTGCCAGCAGCCGAGGGGGCTCCAGGGGGTGGGATGGCTACACCTTC
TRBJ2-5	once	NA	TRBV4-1	CASSQERHPGETQYF	TGCGCCAGCAGCCAAGAGCGACACCCTGGAGAGACCCAGTACTTC
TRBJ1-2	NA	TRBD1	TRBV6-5	CASSYRRQGYGYTF	TGTGCCAGCAGTTATCGTAGACAGGGGTATGGCTACACCTTC
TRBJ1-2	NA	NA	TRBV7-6	CASSLVEGGYTF	TGTGCCAGCAGCTTAGTCGAGGGTGGCTACACCTTC
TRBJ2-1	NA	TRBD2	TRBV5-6	CASSLGGRPNEQFF	TGTGCCAGCAGCTTGGGCGGGAGGCCCAATGAGCAGTTCTTC
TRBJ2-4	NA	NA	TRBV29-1	CSVQGTSFDIQYF	TGCAGCGTTCAGGGCACTAGCTTCGACATTCAGTACTTC
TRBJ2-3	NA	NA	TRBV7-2	CASSHYTQYF	TGTGCCAGCTCCCACTATACGCAGTATTTT
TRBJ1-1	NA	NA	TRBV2	CASSEGHLNTEAFF	TGTGCCAGCAGTGAAGGACACTTGAACACTGAAGCTTTCTTT
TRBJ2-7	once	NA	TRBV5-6	CASSLGISASSYEQYF	TGTGCCAGCAGCTTGGGAATTAGCGCAAGCTCCTACGAGCAGTACTTC
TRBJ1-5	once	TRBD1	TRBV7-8	CASSLREHRGHQPQHF	TGTGCCAGCAGCTTAAGGGAGCACAGGGGACATCAGCCCCAGCATTTT
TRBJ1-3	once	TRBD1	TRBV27	CASSAGQGSSGNTIYF	TGTGCCAGCAGTGCCGGACAGGGGAGCTCTGGAAACACCATATATTTT
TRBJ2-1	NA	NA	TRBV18	CASSPPGDSGRWGNNEQFF	TGTGCCAGCTCACCACCGGGGGACTCCGGTCGTTGGGGCAACAATGAGCAGTTCTTC
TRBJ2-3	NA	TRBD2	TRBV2	CASSVSGLAGGSTDTQYF	TGTGCCAGCAGTGTAAGTGGACTAGCGGGAGGTAGCACAGATACGCAGTATTTT
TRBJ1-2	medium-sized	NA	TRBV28	CASSLSTDYGYTF	TGTGCCAGCAGTTTGAGTACCGATTATGGCTACACCTTC
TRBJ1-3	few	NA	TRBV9	CASSALGPISGNTIYF	TGTGCCAGCAGCGCCCTAGGTCCAATCTCTGGAAACACCATATATTTT
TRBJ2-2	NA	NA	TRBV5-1	CASSRGQSGELFF	TGCGCCAGCAGCAGGGGTCAGTCCGGGGAGCTGTTTTTT
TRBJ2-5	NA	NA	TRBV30	CAWSVAETQYF	TGTGCCTGGAGTGTAGCGGAGACCCAGTACTTC
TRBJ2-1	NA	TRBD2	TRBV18	CASSQGLAFGEQFF	TGTGCCAGCTCACAAGGACTAGCCTTCGGTGAGCAGTTCTTC
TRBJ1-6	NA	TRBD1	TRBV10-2	CASKIENRGNSPLHF	TGCGCCAGCAAAATAGAGAACAGGGGTAATTCACCCCTCCACTTT
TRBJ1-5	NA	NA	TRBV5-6	CASSLSLVDQPQHF	TGTGCCAGCAGCCTAAGCCTAGTGGATCAGCCCCAGCATTTT
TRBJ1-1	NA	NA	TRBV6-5	CASSYQGLMNTEAFF	TGTGCCAGCAGTTACCAGGGCCTAATGAACACTGAAGCTTTCTTT
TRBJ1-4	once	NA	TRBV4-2	CASSQDGGGFYEKLFF	TGTGCCAGCAGCCAAGATGGTGGAGGGTTCTATGAAAAACTGTTTTTT
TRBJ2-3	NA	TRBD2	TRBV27	CASGTSGATDTQYF	TGTGCCAGCGGGACTAGCGGGGCCACAGATACGCAGTATTTT